The next 21 T cell receptor beta chains were all read from a single sample in a study of a mutant IDH1 vaccine in newly diagnosed glioma. Described time point: week 5, during vaccination. It was 300 ug of mutant IDH1 20-mer peptide that made up each vaccine dose, given with topical imiquimod. This table comes from immunoSEQ multiplex PCR, and its TCRdb copy is limited to in-frame clones, with some not included. The sample lists roughly 50,000 clones, 82% occurring once. Antigens of these TCRs are unknown. The source material was PBMCs, sampled from a glioma patient whose treatment included an IDH1 peptide vaccine. The source is a woman under 30 with glioma. Some clones in this sample may be carry-over from other donors' samples.

The chain links TRBV29-1 to TRBJ2-7, with D uncertain. Trimming shortened V by 5 bases and J by 5 bases, and 10 bases separated the two germline ends. This CDR3 spans 11 amino acids. Germline CDR1 and CDR2: SQVTM and ANQGSEA. CDR3 nucleotides: TGCAGCGTTCGAACAGCTCACGAGCAGTACTTC. It codes for CSVRTAHEQYF.

This clone was counted only a few times. This chain connects TRBV6-4 to TRBJ2-1; 10 bases agree with TRBD2. CDR1 is MRHNA, CDR2 SNTAGT, per germline. V shed 0 bases and J 4 bases; nucleotides not matched to a gene: 0. The CDR3 is made up of 15 amino acids. CDR3 sequence (DNA): TGTGCCAGCAGTGACTCAGCGGGAGGGTACAATGAGCAGTTCTTC. Translating gives CASSDSAGGYNEQFF.

This clone occurred a few times. This sequence joins TRBV29-1 and TRBJ1-1; no reliable D call. The germline V gene encodes CDR1 SQVTM and CDR2 ANQGSEA. The V gene lost 7 bases and the J gene lost 3 bases, with 9 bases spanning the gap. This CDR3 has 11 amino acids. CDR3 residues: CSGRGYTEAFF. In DNA, the CDR3 is TGCAGCGGTCGCGGGTACACTGAAGCTTTCTTT. The full variable domain, with the rest looked up from reference TRBV29-1 and TRBJ1-1, is SAVISQKPSRDICQRGTSLTIQCQVDSQVTMMFWYRQQPGQSLTLIATANQGSEATYESGFVIDKFPISRPNLTFSTLTVSNMSPEDSSIYLCSGRGYTEAFFGQGTRLTVV.

V usage is TRBV23-1 and J usage is TRBJ1-1; TRBD1 matches at 10 bases. TRBV23-1 is flagged as an ORF with uncertain function. The CDR3 totals 18 residues. The trim removed 3 bases at V and 2 bases at J, leaving 12 bases unmatched. The CDR3 nucleotides read TGCGCCAGCAGTCACCCCATCCGGGACAGGGGTTTCAACACTGAAGCTTTCTTT. Residues: CASSHPIRDRGFNTEAFF.

The rearrangement joins TRBV6-6 to TRBJ2-4, with 7 bases fitting TRBD2. The CDR3 length is 16 residues. Unmatched junction bases numbered 10, after V lost 7 bases and J lost 1 base. Per the germline V gene, CDR1 is MNHNY and CDR2 is SVGAGI (reference sequence). CDR3 residues: CASIPPGGRAKNIQYF. CDR3 bases: TGTGCCAGCATTCCCCCGGGGGGAAGGGCCAAAAACATTCAGTACTTC.

J is TRBJ2-5 and V is TRBV14, with D unclear. The CDR3 is 12 residues long. Germline-derived CDR1 and CDR2 are SGHDN and FVKESK. The V end lost 3 bases, the J end lost 4 bases, and 6 bases lay between the germline ends. CDR3 DNA sequence: TGTGCCAGCAGCCAGGTCCTAGAGACCCAGTACTTC. Encoded protein: CASSQVLETQYF.

The V gene is TRBV5-4, the J gene TRBJ2-7; 10 bases are a match to TRBD2. The V and J ends lost 0 bases and 3 bases, in that order; junction bases with no gene match: 3. The CDR3 has 15 residues. Per germline, CDR1 SGHNT and CDR2 YYREEE (reference sequence). The CDR3 DNA reads as TGTGCCAGCAGCTTGGCGGCTAGCGGGGGCTACGAGCAGTACTTC. Its protein product is CASSLAASGGYEQYF.

The chain recombines TRBV7-2 with TRBJ1-1; D may be TRBD1 (5 bases). There are 15 residues in the CDR3. Trimming took 5 bases from V and 3 from J, leaving 16 bases between them. Germline lookup yields CDR1 SGHTA and CDR2 FQGNSA. The CDR3 DNA sequence: TGTGCCAGCAGCCAGAGGGCAGGGCGGCACACTGAAGCTTTCTTT. Amino acids: CASSQRAGRHTEAFF.

The chain joins TRBV6-5 to TRBJ1-4, with D perhaps TRBD1 (5 bases). Trimming pared 2 bases from V and 10 bases from J, leaving 14 bases between. The CDR3 totals 14 residues. Germline CDR1 reads MNHEY; CDR2 reads SVGAGI. The CDR3 coding sequence is TGTGCCAGCAGTTACAGGCAGGGATACCGAAAACTGTTTTTT. As protein: CASSYRQGYRKLFF.

The rearrangement uses TRBV6-5 and TRBJ2-7, with D perhaps assigned TRBD1 or TRBD2 (7 bases each). This CDR3 is 14 amino acids long. V was clipped by 6 bases and J by 7 bases, with 19 bases between them. The germline V gene has CDR1 MNHEY and CDR2 SVGAGI. The CDR3, as DNA: TGTGCCAGCAGCCCCGGGGAGGGGGCGGGAGAGCAGTACTTC. This codes for CASSPGEGAGEQYF.

This clone was observed a few times. The V call is TRBV30, the J call TRBJ1-1; 8 nucleotides agree with TRBD1. The trim removed 5 bases at V and 5 bases at J, leaving 10 bases unmatched. This CDR3 comprises 14 residues. The germline CDR1 and CDR2 sequences are GTSNPN and SVGIG (reference sequence). This CDR3 is CAWGLRGRGTEAFF. DNA of the CDR3: TGTGCCTGGGGTCTCAGGGGGCGCGGGACTGAAGCTTTCTTT.

V usage is TRBV15 and J usage is TRBJ2-2, with 9 positions matching TRBD1. CDR3 size: 15 residues. Per germline, CDR1 LNHNV and CDR2 YYDKDF (reference sequence). Unmatched junction bases numbered 7, after V lost 6 bases and J lost 5 bases. DNA of the CDR3: TGTGCCACCAGAGGTGGGACAGGGCGTACCGGGGAGCTGTTTTTT. Protein sequence: CATRGGTGRTGELFF.

This clone was seen a handful of times. This sequence joins TRBV29-1 and TRBJ2-3, with D perhaps matching TRBD2 (6 bases). The CDR3 consists of 18 residues. Germline assignment: CDR1 SQVTM and CDR2 ANQGSEA. Trimming removed 5 bases from V and 2 bases from J, with 26 bases in between. The CDR3 DNA sequence: TGCAGCGTTCTAGGGCTAGCGTCGTCCGGGCGTACCACAGATACGCAGTATTTT. Its protein product is CSVLGLASSGRTTDTQYF.

The chain joins TRBV6-4 to TRBJ2-7; D is unclear. The CDR3 sequence is 13 residues long. Germline assignment: CDR1 MRHNA and CDR2 SNTAGT. The V gene lost 4 bases and the J gene lost 7 bases, with 14 bases spanning the gap. The CDR3 region has the DNA TGTGCCAGCAGTGTTACAGAGCGCACTGAGCAGTACTTC. This codes for CASSVTERTEQYF.

The chain carries TRBV6-1 and TRBJ1-6; tentative D call: TRBD1 (5 bases). The length of the CDR3 is 14 residues. CDR1 is MNHNS and CDR2 is SASEGT in the germline V gene. Between the trimmed V and J ends, which lost 6 bases and 7 bases, there was a span of 13 bases. The CDR3 spells CASRIWDGNSPLHF. In nucleotides, the CDR3 is TGTGCCAGCAGAATCTGGGACGGCAATTCACCCCTCCACTTT.

The genes are TRBV18 and TRBJ1-2; D uncertain. The germline V and J ends were trimmed by 6 bases and 8 bases, with 22 bases remaining between them. Germline V gives CDR1 KGHSH, CDR2 LQKENI. The CDR3 is 15 amino acids. CDR3 nucleotide sequence: TGTGCCAGCTCGCCGAAATCGCAAGGTGGGGAGGGCTACACCTTC. Its protein is CASSPKSQGGEGYTF.

This chain connects TRBV19 to TRBJ1-2; weak D call: TRBD1 (5 bases). The CDR3 totals 15 residues. Germline values: CDR1 LNHDA, CDR2 SQIVND (reference sequence). V lost 3 bases, J lost 8 bases, and 19 bases lay in between. The CDR3 spells CASSIPIGGVRGYTF. CDR3 sequence (DNA): TGTGCCAGTAGTATCCCTATAGGAGGGGTACGGGGCTACACCTTC. Full variable domain (missing parts from reference TRBV19 and TRBJ1-2): DGGITQSPKYLFRKEGQNVTLSCEQNLNHDAMYWYRQDPGQGLRLIYYSQIVNDFQKGDIAEGYSVSREKKESFPLTVTSAQKNPTAFYLCASSIPIGGVRGYTFGSGTRLTVV.

The gene calls are TRBV5-1 and TRBJ1-4, with TRBD1 as a possible D gene (6 bases). Trimming took off 6 bases at V and 2 bases at J, with 20 bases between the two ends. Germline loops: CDR1 SGHRS, CDR2 YFSETQ. This CDR3 region has 17 residues. Written as DNA, the CDR3 is TGCGCCAGCACCACCGGACAGTCCGCGGGCACTAATGAAAAACTGTTTTTT. As protein: CASTTGQSAGTNEKLFF. Full variable domain (rest looked up from reference TRBV5-1 and TRBJ1-4): KAGVTQTPRYLIKTRGQQVTLSCSPISGHRSVSWYQQTPGQGLQFLFEYFSETQRNKGNFPGRFSGRQFSNSRSEMNVSTLELGDSALYLCASTTGQSAGTNEKLFFGSGTQLSVL.

The chain combines TRBV19 with TRBJ1-1; D not resolved. V lost 5 bases and J lost 2, with 3 bases in between. CDR3 length: 11 amino acids. CDR1 is LNHDA and CDR2 is SQIVND in the germline V gene (reference sequence). The CDR3 DNA sequence: TGTGCCAGTAGTGCAAACACTGAAGCTTTCTTT. It codes for CASSANTEAFF.

V usage is TRBV6-5 and J usage is TRBJ1-4; D unclear. Germline V gives CDR1 MNHEY, CDR2 SVGAGI. Between the trimmed V and J ends, which lost 6 bases and 0 bases, there was a span of 8 bases. The CDR3 is 14 amino acids. The CDR3 coding sequence is TGTGCCAGCAGGTACACTGCAACTAATGAAAAACTGTTTTTT. As protein: CASRYTATNEKLFF.

The V and J genes are TRBV6-5 and TRBJ1-1; D is unclear. This CDR3 has 12 amino acids. V was clipped by 5 bases and J by 10 bases, with 14 bases between them. Germline V CDR1 and CDR2: MNHEY, SVGAGI. The DNA for the CDR3 is TGTGCCAGCAGTCCACACACAGTCTTAGCTTTCTTT. Amino acids: CASSPHTVLAFF.